This T cell receptor beta chain comes out of a study of cytomegalovirus exposure and HLA in healthy donors. Study findings and constraints: As a later analysis showed, a missense DCLRE1C variant was linked to trimming of TCR beta V- and J-genes.

The CDR3 totals 13 residues. The V gene end was trimmed by 4 bases and the J gene end by 11 bases; junction bases not matched to a gene: 3. Germline CDR1 reads MNHNY; CDR2 reads SVGAGI (reference sequence). About this clone: The antigen is unknown.

The PCR ran on 60 Vbeta and 13 Jbeta primers. Profiled with immunoSEQ multiplex PCR; TCRdb holds only in-frame clones, not every one. The repertoire holds under 200,000 clones, with 82% as singletons. Material: PBMCs. The J gene is TRBJ1-6, the V gene TRBV6-6, with 9 bases that match TRBD1. This TCR came from a male donor in good health and CMV-seronegative. CDR3 in amino acids: CASSSTGGAPLHF. The CDR3 DNA reads as TGTGCCAGCAGTTCGACAGGGGGAGCACCCCTCCACTTT.